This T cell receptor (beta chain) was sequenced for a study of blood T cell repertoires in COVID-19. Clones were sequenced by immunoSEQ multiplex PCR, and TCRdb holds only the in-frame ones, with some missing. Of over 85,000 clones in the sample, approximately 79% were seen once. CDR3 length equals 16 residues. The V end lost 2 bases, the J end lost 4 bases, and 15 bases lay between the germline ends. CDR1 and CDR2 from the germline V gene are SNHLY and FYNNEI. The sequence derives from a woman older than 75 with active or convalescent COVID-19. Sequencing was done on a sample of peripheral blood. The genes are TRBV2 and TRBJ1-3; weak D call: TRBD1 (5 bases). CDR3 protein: CASSEYPTEAGNTIYF. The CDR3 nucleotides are TGTGCCAGCAGTGAATACCCGACAGAGGCGGGAAACACCATATATTTT.